This TCR beta chain was sequenced in a study of beta chain features in type 1 diabetes. Background on the study: No age, gender or cell yield differences were seen between patients and healthy donors.

The isolated RNA, all of it, was reverse transcribed, so expressed TCRB transcripts were what got sequenced. Libraries were prepared by immunoSEQ multiplex PCR; TCRdb keeps only in-frame clonotypes and omits some of them. The sample yields hundreds of thousands of clones, 15% to 18% seen once. Purity exceeded 95% in all sorted populations. Losses at the gene ends were 11 bases for V and 4 bases for J; bases not matched to a gene: 9. There are 13 residues in the CDR3. Germline CDR1 reads SEHNR; CDR2 reads FQNEAQ (reference sequence). This clone has a handful of counts. The rearrangement joins TRBV7-9 to TRBJ2-5; 8 bases line up with TRBD1. The sample taken for sequencing was naive CD4+ T cells from blood. The sequence derives from a man between 18 and 35 years old in good health. The CDR3 loop is CAGQGLAGETQYF. The CDR3 region has the DNA TGTGCCGGACAGGGACTGGCAGGAGAGACCCAGTACTTC.